This TCR beta chain is drawn from a study of T cells expressing NK-cell markers (dated by TCRdb to 2020 to 2022). Study-level background: Fewer than ten donors provided sorted CD3+CD56+NKG2C+, CD3+CD56+NKG2C- and CD3+CD56-NKG2C+ T-cell subsets, whose TCR beta-chain repertoires were profiled. Of the eight sequenced donors, seven were found to be HCMV-seropositive and one was found to be HCMV-seronegative. The study sequenced eight donors, all healthy volunteers chosen at random: three men and five women. Illumina HiSeq 2000/2500, MiSeq or NextSeq was used to sequence libraries as 2 x 150 bp reads.

Here is what the overall study found, with its caveats: In roughly 6 donors, the dominant CD3+CD56+NKG2C+ clonotypes ranked among the top 10 CD8+ clonotypes, making up about 1.0-7.5% of CD8+ T cells. Those dominant clonotypes were again the most abundant among CD3+CD56-NKG2C+ cells in several donors, at about 28.3-65%. Whether the expanded NKG2C-expressing T cell clones were specific for HCMV antigens was left unclear.

A commercial ELISA kit detecting HCMV-specific IgG in serum was used to determine HCMV serostatus. Ficoll density gradient centrifugation was used to isolate peripheral blood mononuclear cells from blood. TCRdb lists the instrument as Illumina HiSeq 2000. TCR beta cDNA libraries were made by 5'RACE template switching that added a universal primer site and unique molecular identifiers. cDNA synthesis was primed from the TCR beta constant segment and was followed by two successive PCR amplification steps. Per the authors' processing: MIGEC was used to demultiplex reads and group the reads by UMI, and MiTCR was used to assemble and quantify clonotypes. To exclude erroneous sequences, any TCR cDNA sequence not supported by at least two reads was discarded. The tcR package was used for downstream repertoire analysis, and clonotypes were matched across fractions by CDR3 nucleotide sequence plus V segment. VDJmatch was used to annotate antigen specificity against VDJdb, with one amino acid substitution allowed in CDR3. Following reprocessing of the reads by TCRdb, the data hold one row per CDR3 protein sequence and no DNA is available. None of the V and J calls come from the authors' own analysis; TCRdb made them. The sample's clone listing holds hundreds of thousands of distinct CDR3 sequences. The ten largest clones capture around 4.9% of the sample.

On this clonotype: Its antigen is still unknown.

The sequence was obtained from a man between 18 and 69 years old in good health. The sequenced material came from blood T cells: a sorted CD56 or NKG2C T cell subset, CD4+ or CD8+ T cells, or bulk PBMC T cells (not recorded which).

The CDR3 protein sequence reads: CASSNSGPQETQYF. The rearranged segments are TRBV4-2 and TRBJ2-5; TCRdb returns TRBD2, unconfirmable since there is no DNA. Counted from cysteine to phenylalanine, this CDR3 has 14 amino acids. Nucleotide data are not available. As encoded in the germline V gene, CDR1 is LGHNA while CDR2 is YNFKEQ.